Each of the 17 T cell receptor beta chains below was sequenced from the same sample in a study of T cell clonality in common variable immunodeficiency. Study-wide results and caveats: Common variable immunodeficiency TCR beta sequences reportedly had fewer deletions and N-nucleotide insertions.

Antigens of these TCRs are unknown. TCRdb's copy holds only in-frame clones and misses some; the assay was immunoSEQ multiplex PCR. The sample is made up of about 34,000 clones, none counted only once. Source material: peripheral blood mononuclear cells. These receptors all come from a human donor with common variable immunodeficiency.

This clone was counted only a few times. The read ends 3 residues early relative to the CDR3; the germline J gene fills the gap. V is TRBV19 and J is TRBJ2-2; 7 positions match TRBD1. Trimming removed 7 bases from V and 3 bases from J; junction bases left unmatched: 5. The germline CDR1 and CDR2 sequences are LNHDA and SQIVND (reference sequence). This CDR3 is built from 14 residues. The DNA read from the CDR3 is TGTGCCAGTATAAGGGGGCACGACACCGGGGAG. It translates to CASIRGHDTGE. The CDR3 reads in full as CASIRGHDTGELFF.

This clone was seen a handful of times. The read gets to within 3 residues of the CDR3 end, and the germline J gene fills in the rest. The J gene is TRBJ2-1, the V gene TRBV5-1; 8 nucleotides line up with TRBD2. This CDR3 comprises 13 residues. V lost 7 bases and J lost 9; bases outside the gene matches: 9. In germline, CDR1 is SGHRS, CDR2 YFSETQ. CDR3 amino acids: CASANTAGGEQFF. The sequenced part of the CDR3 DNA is TGCGCCAGCGCTAATACGGCGGGGGGTGAG. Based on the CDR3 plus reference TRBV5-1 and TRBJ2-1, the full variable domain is KAGVTQTPRYLIKTRGQQVTLSCSPISGHRSVSWYQQTPGQGLQFLFEYFSETQRNKGNFPGRFSGRQFSNSRSEMNVSTLELGDSALYLCASANTAGGEQFFGPGTRLTVL.

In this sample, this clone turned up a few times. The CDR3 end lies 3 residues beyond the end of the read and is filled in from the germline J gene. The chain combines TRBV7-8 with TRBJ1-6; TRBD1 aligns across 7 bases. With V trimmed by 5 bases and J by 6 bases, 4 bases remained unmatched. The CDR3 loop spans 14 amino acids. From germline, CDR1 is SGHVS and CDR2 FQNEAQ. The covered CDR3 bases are TGTGCCAGCAGCATCGGACAGGTTAATTCACCC. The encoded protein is CASSIGQVNSP. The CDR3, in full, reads CASSIGQVNSPLHF.

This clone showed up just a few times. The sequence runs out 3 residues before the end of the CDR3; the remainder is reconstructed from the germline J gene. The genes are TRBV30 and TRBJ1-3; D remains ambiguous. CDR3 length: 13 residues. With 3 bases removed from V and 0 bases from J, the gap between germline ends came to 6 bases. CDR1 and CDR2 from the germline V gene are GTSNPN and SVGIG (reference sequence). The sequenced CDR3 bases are TGTGCCTGGAGGGTCTACTCTGGAAACACC. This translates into CAWRVYSGNT. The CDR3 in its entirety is CAWRVYSGNTIYF.

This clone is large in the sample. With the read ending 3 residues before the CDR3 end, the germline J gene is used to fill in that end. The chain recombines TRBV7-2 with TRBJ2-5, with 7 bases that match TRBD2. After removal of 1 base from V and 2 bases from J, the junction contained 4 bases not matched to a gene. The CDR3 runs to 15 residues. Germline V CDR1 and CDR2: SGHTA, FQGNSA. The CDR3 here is CASSLGWGGQETQYF. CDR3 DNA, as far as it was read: TGTGCCAGCAGCTTAGGTTGGGGGGGGCAAGAGACC.

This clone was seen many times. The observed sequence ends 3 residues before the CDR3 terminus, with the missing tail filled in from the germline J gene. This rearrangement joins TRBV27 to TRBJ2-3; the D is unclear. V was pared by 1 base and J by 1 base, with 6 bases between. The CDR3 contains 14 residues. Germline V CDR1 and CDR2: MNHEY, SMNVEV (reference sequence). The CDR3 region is CASSLWQGTDTQYF. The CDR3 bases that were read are TGTGCCAGCAGTTTATGGCAGGGCACAGATACG.

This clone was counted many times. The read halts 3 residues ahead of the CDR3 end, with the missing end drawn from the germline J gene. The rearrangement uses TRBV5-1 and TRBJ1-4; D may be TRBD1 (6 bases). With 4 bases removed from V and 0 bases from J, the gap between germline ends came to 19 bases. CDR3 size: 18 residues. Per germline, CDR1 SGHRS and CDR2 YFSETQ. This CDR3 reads CASSRGWALPATNEKLFF. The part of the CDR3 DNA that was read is TGCGCCAGCAGCAGGGGGTGGGCGCTCCCGGCAACTAATGAAAAA.

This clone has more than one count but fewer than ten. CDR3 in amino acids: CASSRSGVGTDTQYF. The DNA read from the CDR3 is TGTGCCAGCAGCAGATCAGGGGTTGGCACAGATACG. This chain links TRBV7-9 with TRBJ2-3; perhaps TRBD1 as D (6 bases). The read comes to an end 3 residues before the CDR3 does, leaving the germline J gene to fill in the end. Trimming left V 5 bases short and J 1 base short, with 13 bases between. The CDR3 is made up of 15 amino acids. From germline, CDR1 is SEHNR and CDR2 FQNEAQ (reference sequence).

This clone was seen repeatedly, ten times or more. The CDR3 DNA, read in part, is TGCAGTGCTAGAAGCGGCATAATGAACACTGAA. This translates into CSARSGIMNTE. The whole CDR3 region reads CSARSGIMNTEAFF. The chain links TRBV20-1 to TRBJ1-1; D is uncertain. With the read ending 3 residues before the CDR3 end, the germline J gene is used to fill in that end. This CDR3 has 14 amino acids. V lost 2 bases, J lost 0 bases, and 10 bases lay in between. Germline V gene sequence: CDR1 DFQATT, CDR2 SNEGSKA (reference sequence).

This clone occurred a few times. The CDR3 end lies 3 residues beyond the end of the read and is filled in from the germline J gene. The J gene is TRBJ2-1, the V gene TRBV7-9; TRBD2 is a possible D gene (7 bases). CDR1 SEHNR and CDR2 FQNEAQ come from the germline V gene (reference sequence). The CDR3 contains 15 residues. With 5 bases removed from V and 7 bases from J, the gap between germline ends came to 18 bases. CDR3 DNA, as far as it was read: TGTGCCAGCAGCGTCCCGGGGGGCCAAAGGAATGAG. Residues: CASSVPGGQRNE. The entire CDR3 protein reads CASSVPGGQRNEQFF. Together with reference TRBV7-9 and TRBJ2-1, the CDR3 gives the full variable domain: DTGVSQNPRHKITKRGQNVTFRCDPISEHNRLYWYRQTLGQGPEFLTYFQNEAQLEKSRLLSDRFSAERPKGSFSTLEIQRTEQGDSAMYLCASSVPGGQRNEQFFGPGTRLTVL.

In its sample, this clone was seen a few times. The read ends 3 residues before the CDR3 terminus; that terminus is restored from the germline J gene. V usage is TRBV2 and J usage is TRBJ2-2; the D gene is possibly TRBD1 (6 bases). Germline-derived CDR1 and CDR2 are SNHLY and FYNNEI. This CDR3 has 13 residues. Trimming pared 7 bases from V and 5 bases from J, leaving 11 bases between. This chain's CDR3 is CASNSGQTGELFF. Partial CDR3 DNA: TGTGCCAGCAACTCAGGACAGACCGGGGAG.

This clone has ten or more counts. Incomplete CDR3 DNA: TGTGCCAGCAGCTGGGGGACAGGTAACTATGGC. The encoded protein is CASSWGTGNYG. The full CDR3 protein reads CASSWGTGNYGYTF. The chain is built from TRBV5-6 and TRBJ1-2; TRBD1 matches 8 bases. Read coverage stops 3 residues before the CDR3 terminus; the germline J gene supplies the remainder. Looked up from germline, CDR1 is SGHDT and CDR2 is YYEEEE. Trimming at V came to 3 bases and at J to 1 base, leaving 2 bases not matched to a gene. This CDR3 is 14 amino acids long.

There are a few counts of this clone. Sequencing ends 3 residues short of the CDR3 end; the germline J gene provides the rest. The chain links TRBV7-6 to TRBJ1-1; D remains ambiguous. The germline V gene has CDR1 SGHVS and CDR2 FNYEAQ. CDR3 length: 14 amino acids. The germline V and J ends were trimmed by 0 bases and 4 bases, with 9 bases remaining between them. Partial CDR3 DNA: TGTGCCAGCAGCTTAGCGGGCAAGGTCACTGAA. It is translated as CASSLAGKVTE. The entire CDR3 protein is CASSLAGKVTEAFF.

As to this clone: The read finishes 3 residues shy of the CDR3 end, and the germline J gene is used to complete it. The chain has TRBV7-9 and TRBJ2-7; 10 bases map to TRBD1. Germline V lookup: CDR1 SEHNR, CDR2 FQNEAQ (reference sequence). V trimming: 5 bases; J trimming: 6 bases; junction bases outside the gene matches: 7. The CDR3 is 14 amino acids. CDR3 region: CASSPGDRGREQYF. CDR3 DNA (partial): TGTGCCAGCAGCCCCGGAGACAGGGGGCGCGAG.

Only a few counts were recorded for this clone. This CDR3 reads CASSIQGQRETQYF. The covered CDR3 bases are TGTGCCAGTAGTATTCAGGGGCAGCGGGAGACC. This sequence joins TRBV19 and TRBJ2-5, with D possibly being TRBD1 (6 bases). Read coverage stops 3 residues before the CDR3 terminus; the germline J gene supplies the remainder. Deletions cut 3 bases from V and 5 bases from J, with 13 bases between. Germline CDR1 is LNHDA and CDR2 is SQIVND (reference sequence). The CDR3 consists of 14 residues.

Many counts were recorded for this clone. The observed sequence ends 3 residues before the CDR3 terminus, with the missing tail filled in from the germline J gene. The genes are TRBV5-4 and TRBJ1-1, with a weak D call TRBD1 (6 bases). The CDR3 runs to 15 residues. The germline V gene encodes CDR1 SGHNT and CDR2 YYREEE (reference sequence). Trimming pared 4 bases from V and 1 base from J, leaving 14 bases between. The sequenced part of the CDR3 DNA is TGTGCCAGCAGCGTGCGACAGGCGGGGAACACTGAA. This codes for CASSVRQAGNTE. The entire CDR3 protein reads CASSVRQAGNTEAFF.

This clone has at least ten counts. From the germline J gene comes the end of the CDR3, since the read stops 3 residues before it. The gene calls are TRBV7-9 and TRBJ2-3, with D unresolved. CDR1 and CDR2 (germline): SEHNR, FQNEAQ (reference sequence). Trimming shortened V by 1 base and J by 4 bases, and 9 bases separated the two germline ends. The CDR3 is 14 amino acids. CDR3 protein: CASSLEAGADTQYF. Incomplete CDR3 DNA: TGTGCCAGCAGCTTAGAGGCAGGAGCAGATACG. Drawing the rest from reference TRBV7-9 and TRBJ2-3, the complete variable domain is DTGVSQNPRHKITKRGQNVTFRCDPISEHNRLYWYRQTLGQGPEFLTYFQNEAQLEKSRLLSDRFSAERPKGSFSTLEIQRTEQGDSAMYLCASSLEAGADTQYFGPGTRLTVL.